One sample yielded the 30 T cell receptor beta chains listed below, sequenced in a study of blood T cell repertoires in COVID-19 (dated by TCRdb to 2018 to 2020). The library came from the immunoSEQ multiplex PCR assay. The table was pulled from immuneACCESS by TCRdb, which kept in-frame rearrangements only. Such tables lose some clones; where checked, under half of the loss comes from unresolved V genes, and the rest has no known cause. The sample yields over 200,000 clones; 80% to 85% were counted once. The ten most abundant clones make up around 5.4% of the sample. Material: peripheral blood. The receptors come from a human donor in a cohort sampled during active COVID-19.

This clone was observed once. This chain connects TRBV27 to TRBJ2-7; TRBD2 matches 11 bases. This CDR3 has 14 amino acids. CDR1 and CDR2 (germline): MNHEY, SMNVEV (reference sequence). V lost 5 bases to trimming and J lost 6 bases; unmatched junction nucleotides: 6. CDR3 sequence reads: CASSIPGLAAEQYF. CDR3 nucleotides: TGTGCCAGCAGTATACCGGGACTAGCGGCCGAGCAGTACTTC.

The chain joins TRBV30 to TRBJ1-2, with 7 bases aligning to TRBD1. The CDR3 is 15 residues long. In germline, CDR1 is GTSNPN, CDR2 SVGIG (reference sequence). Trimming at V came to 2 bases and at J to 2 bases, leaving 8 bases not matched to a gene. The CDR3 is CAWSRTGPSNYGYTF. DNA for the CDR3: TGTGCCTGGAGTCGGACAGGCCCCTCCAACTATGGCTACACCTTC.

The chain combines TRBV6-5 with TRBJ2-7; 9 bases align to TRBD1. V lost 6 bases, J lost 1 base, and 7 bases stayed unmatched. The CDR3 runs 15 residues. The germline V gene encodes CDR1 MNHEY and CDR2 SVGAGI. CDR3 loop: CASRPTGGRSYEQYF. For the CDR3, the DNA is TGTGCCAGCAGGCCTACAGGGGGCAGATCCTACGAGCAGTACTTC.

The chain is built from TRBV6-6 and TRBJ2-3; D is possibly TRBD2 (6 bases). V was clipped by 6 bases and J by 6 bases, with 16 bases between them. CDR1 is MNHNY, CDR2 SVGAGI, per germline (reference sequence). This CDR3 region has 14 residues. CDR3 protein: CASRTRGSWDTQYF. CDR3 DNA sequence: TGTGCCAGCAGGACTAGGGGCTCGTGGGATACGCAGTATTTT.

Points on this clone: The sample carries other DNA sequences with the same CDR3. This sequence joins TRBV19 and TRBJ1-1; 7 bases are a match to TRBD1. CDR1 LNHDA and CDR2 SQIVND come from the germline V gene (reference sequence). This CDR3 is 13 amino acids long. The trim removed 3 bases at V and 6 bases at J, leaving 4 bases unmatched. CDR3 sequence (DNA): TGTGCCAGTAGTATTGGGCAGGGGGCTGAAGCTTTCTTT. Translating it yields CASSIGQGAEAFF.

The rearrangement joins TRBV19 to TRBJ2-7; 8 nucleotides match TRBD1. The V gene's germline CDR1 is LNHDA and CDR2 SQIVND (reference sequence). The CDR3 runs 15 residues. V was pared by 6 bases and J by 3 bases, with 10 bases of the junction left unmatched. The CDR3 sequence: CASSRGQVNLYEQYF. The CDR3 DNA follows: TGTGCCAGTAGCCGGGGACAGGTTAATCTCTACGAGCAGTACTTC. Full variable domain (missing parts from reference TRBV19 and TRBJ2-7): DGGITQSPKYLFRKEGQNVTLSCEQNLNHDAMYWYRQDPGQGLRLIYYSQIVNDFQKGDIAEGYSVSREKKESFPLTVTSAQKNPTAFYLCASSRGQVNLYEQYFGPGTRLTVT.

The V gene is TRBV5-8, the J gene TRBJ1-5, with D perhaps TRBD1 (5 bases). The CDR3 is 15 amino acids. Germline-derived CDR1 and CDR2 are SGHTS and YDEGEE. Trimming took 0 bases from V and 7 from J, leaving 14 bases between them. The CDR3 nucleotides read TGTGCCAGCAGCTTGGTAGGGCAGGGTCGACAGCCCCAGCATTTT. It translates to CASSLVGQGRQPQHF.

In DNA form, the CDR3 reads TGTGCCAGCCAATCCGGGAACTCCTACGAGCAGTACTTC. Its protein is CASQSGNSYEQYF. V is TRBV6-4 and J is TRBJ2-7; the D gene is possibly TRBD2 (5 bases). Trimming cost V 8 bases and J 0 bases, with 11 bases left between them. Germline V gives CDR1 MRHNA, CDR2 SNTAGT. This CDR3 region has 13 residues.

The gene calls are TRBV27 and TRBJ2-7, with D possibly matching TRBD1 (5 bases). Germline CDR1 is MNHEY and CDR2 is SMNVEV (reference sequence). The CDR3 length is 15 residues. The V gene lost 3 bases and the J gene lost 6 bases, with 18 bases spanning the gap. This CDR3 reads CASSFQISGRGEQYF. The DNA for the CDR3 is TGTGCCAGCAGTTTCCAAATCTCAGGGCGAGGCGAGCAGTACTTC.

The V and J genes are TRBV6-5 and TRBJ2-5; 7 nucleotides line up with TRBD1. The CDR3 sequence is 13 residues long. V was pared by 7 bases and J by 4 bases, with 6 bases of the junction left unmatched. Germline CDR1 MNHEY, CDR2 SVGAGI. The CDR3 reads CASTLRDRETQYF. The CDR3 bases are TGTGCCAGCACACTAAGGGACAGAGAGACCCAGTACTTC.

The chain joins TRBV7-2 to TRBJ2-2; 7 bases are a match to TRBD2. Germline V gene sequence: CDR1 SGHTA, CDR2 FQGNSA. V was clipped by 5 bases and J by 5 bases; unmatched bases: 11. The CDR3 has 16 residues. The CDR3 DNA is TGTGCCAGCAGCACTCCCACGGGGGGAGGAACCGGGGAGCTGTTTTTT. Translated: CASSTPTGGGTGELFF.

The rearrangement joins TRBV19 to TRBJ2-7; 8 bases align to TRBD1. The germline V gene has CDR1 LNHDA and CDR2 SQIVND (reference sequence). CDR3 size: 14 residues. V gave up 6 bases and J gave up 2 bases; unmatched junction bases: 6. The CDR3 region is CASRTGTGPYEQYF. The CDR3 DNA reads TGTGCCAGTAGAACCGGGACAGGACCCTACGAGCAGTACTTC.

This clone was observed once. V usage is TRBV24-1 and J usage is TRBJ1-2; D may be TRBD1 (6 bases). CDR1 is KGHDR and CDR2 is SFDVKD in the germline V gene. Trimming pared 0 bases from V and 4 bases from J, leaving 8 bases between. This CDR3 comprises 14 residues. The CDR3 DNA reads as TGTGCCACCAGTGATTTGGGACAGATCTATGGCTACACCTTC. This sequence encodes CATSDLGQIYGYTF.

Here the CDR3 DNA reads TGTGCCAGCAGGAACAGGGACCTCAGACATGGGGCCAACGTCCTGACTTTC. Translation: CASRNRDLRHGANVLTF. This chain uses TRBV28 with TRBJ2-6, with a tentative D call TRBD1 (6 bases). CDR1 is MDHEN and CDR2 is SYDVKM in the germline V gene. The CDR3 has 17 residues. The germline V and J ends were trimmed by 6 bases and 3 bases, with 18 bases remaining between them.

The chain uses TRBV5-4 and TRBJ1-2; no reliable D call. This CDR3 is built from 14 residues. Trimming left V 4 bases short and J 3 bases short, with 13 bases between. From germline, CDR1 is SGHNT and CDR2 YYREEE (reference sequence). Here the CDR3 reads CASSKDADYYGYTF. CDR3 nucleotides: TGTGCCAGCAGCAAGGACGCGGACTACTATGGCTACACCTTC.

J is TRBJ2-7 and V is TRBV7-2; the D gene is possibly TRBD2 (6 bases). This CDR3 is built from 16 residues. Germline V gives CDR1 SGHTA, CDR2 FQGNSA. V lost 4 bases to trimming and J lost 7 bases, with 23 bases between them. CDR3 region: CASSSHSGLRAGEQYF. In DNA form, the CDR3 reads TGTGCCAGCAGCTCCCATAGCGGTCTAAGGGCGGGTGAGCAGTACTTC.

The chain couples TRBV30 to TRBJ1-1; possibly TRBD1 for D (6 bases). Looked up from germline, CDR1 is GTSNPN and CDR2 is SVGIG (reference sequence). The CDR3 loop spans 14 amino acids. The germline V and J ends were trimmed by 4 bases and 1 base, with 13 bases remaining between them. The CDR3 region is CAWTGGQRNTEAFF. As DNA, the CDR3 is TGTGCCTGGACTGGGGGCCAGCGGAACACTGAAGCTTTCTTT.

This sequence joins TRBV6-2 or TRBV6-3 and TRBJ2-7, with 7 bases fitting TRBD2. Looked up from germline, CDR1 is MNHEY and CDR2 is SVGEGT. J was trimmed by 4 bases and V by 4 bases; bases with no gene match: 10. This CDR3 region has 15 residues. The CDR3 DNA follows: TGTGCCAGCAGTTCCGCGGGCGGGAGCAGATACGAGCAGTACTTC. Its translation: CASSSAGGSRYEQYF.

This rearrangement joins TRBV15 to TRBJ1-5; tentative D call: TRBD1 (5 bases). V was cut by 5 bases and J by 2 bases, with 13 bases left in between. The CDR3 is 15 amino acids. Germline CDR1 LNHNV, CDR2 YYDKDF (reference sequence). CDR3 residues: CATSLAGGGNQPQHF. CDR3 nucleotides: TGTGCCACCAGCCTAGCGGGAGGGGGCAATCAGCCCCAGCATTTT.

The chain joins TRBV9 to TRBJ1-2; TRBD1 aligns across 7 bases. V was pared by 3 bases and J by 1 base, with 12 bases of the junction left unmatched. The CDR3 is made up of 17 amino acids. The germline V gene encodes CDR1 SGDLS and CDR2 YYNGEE. CDR3 protein: CASSASLGTDFNYGYTF. The DNA for the CDR3 is TGTGCCAGCAGCGCGAGCCTCGGGACAGATTTTAACTATGGCTACACCTTC.

This clone was seen only once. The rearrangement uses TRBV7-9 and TRBJ1-2; D uncertain. Trimming removed 0 bases from V and 8 bases from J, with 7 bases in between. This CDR3 contains 12 residues. Germline lookup yields CDR1 SEHNR and CDR2 FQNEAQ (reference sequence). Here the CDR3 reads CASSLAQEGYTF. As DNA, the CDR3 is TGTGCCAGCAGCTTAGCTCAGGAAGGCTACACCTTC.

In this sample, this clone turned up a few times. The chain employs TRBV7-2 and TRBJ1-2; D is possibly TRBD1 (5 bases). Germline V gives CDR1 SGHTA, CDR2 FQGNSA. The CDR3 has 12 amino acids. V was cut by 5 bases and J by 4 bases, with 8 bases left in between. CDR3 sequence reads: CASSTTAYGYTF. Here the CDR3 DNA reads TGTGCCAGCAGCACGACAGCCTATGGCTACACCTTC. The full variable domain, completed using reference TRBV7-2 and TRBJ1-2, is GAGVSQSPSNKVTEKGKDVELRCDPISGHTALYWYRQSLGQGLEFLIYFQGNSAPDKSGLPSDRFSAERTGGSVSTLTIQRTQQEDSAVYLCASSTTAYGYTFGSGTRLTVV.

The chain carries TRBV5-1 and TRBJ1-5; 7 bases map to TRBD1. In germline, CDR1 is SGHRS, CDR2 YFSETQ. Germline trimming cut 4 bases from V and 0 bases from J; bases unmatched to any gene: 4. The CDR3 is 15 residues long. CDR3 coding DNA: TGCGCCAGCAGCACCGGGACAGATAGCAATCAGCCCCAGCATTTT. This translates into CASSTGTDSNQPQHF.

The chain uses TRBV4-2 and TRBJ2-3; D may be TRBD1 (6 bases). The CDR3 loop spans 13 amino acids. CDR1 LGHNA and CDR2 YNFKEQ come from the germline V gene. Trimming took 0 bases from V and 7 from J, leaving 8 bases between them. The CDR3 nucleotides are TGTGCCAGCAGCCAAGACCAGGGGAATACGCAGTATTTT. Amino acids: CASSQDQGNTQYF.

V is TRBV15 and J is TRBJ1-1; D remains unclear. Deletions cut 0 bases from V and 2 bases from J, with 19 bases between. This CDR3 contains 18 residues. CDR1 and CDR2 from the germline V gene are LNHNV and YYDKDF (reference sequence). The DNA for the CDR3 is TGTGCCACCAGCAGAGATTACGCAGGTTTTGTCGGAAACACTGAAGCTTTCTTT. Its protein product is CATSRDYAGFVGNTEAFF.

V is TRBV6-2 or TRBV6-3 and J is TRBJ1-5, with D possibly being TRBD1 (5 bases). V gave up 0 bases and J gave up 0 bases, with 12 bases separating them. Germline V gives CDR1 MNHEY, CDR2 SVGEGT. There are 17 residues in the CDR3. CDR3 region: CASSYSGRGYSNQPQHF. The CDR3 region has the DNA TGTGCCAGCAGTTACTCCGGGCGGGGGTATAGCAATCAGCCCCAGCATTTT.

Concerning this clone itself: This sample includes further DNA sequences coding for the same CDR3. The V gene is TRBV5-1, the J gene TRBJ1-5; perhaps TRBD1 as D (5 bases). V was shortened by 0 bases and J by 0 bases, with 7 bases between the two germline ends. CDR3 length: 15 amino acids. The germline V gene encodes CDR1 SGHRS and CDR2 YFSETQ. Here the CDR3 reads CASSLGGDSNQPQHF. The DNA of the CDR3 is TGCGCCAGCAGCTTGGGGGGGGATAGCAATCAGCCCCAGCATTTT.

The CDR3 nucleotides read TGTGCCAGCAGCTCCCCCGGGACAGGGAGGGAGACCCAGTACTTC. This codes for CASSSPGTGRETQYF. The rearrangement links TRBV11-2 to TRBJ2-5, with TRBD1 matching 9 bases. The CDR3 length is 15 residues. The V segment lost 4 bases and the J segment 5 bases; nucleotides outside the gene matches: 8. CDR1 is SGHAT and CDR2 is FQNNGV in the germline V gene.

This clone has only a few counts. This chain joins TRBV5-6 and TRBJ2-7; 12 bases align to TRBD1. The V gene end was trimmed by 4 bases and the J gene end by 5 bases; junction bases not matched to a gene: 13. Looked up from germline, CDR1 is SGHDT and CDR2 is YYEEEE. The CDR3 contains 17 residues. In DNA, the CDR3 is TGTGCCAGCAGCCTAGCCGGGACAGGGGGCCCACATGACGAGCAGTACTTC. Translated: CASSLAGTGGPHDEQYF. Variable domain in full (rest from reference TRBV5-6 and TRBJ2-7): DAGVTQSPTHLIKTRGQQVTLRCSPKSGHDTVSWYQQALGQGPQFIFQYYEEEERQRGNFPDRFSGHQFPNYSSELNVNALLLGDSALYLCASSLAGTGGPHDEQYFGPGTRLTVT.

About this clone: This CDR3 is also generated by other DNA sequences in the sample. CDR3 protein: CASSLGGAGQPQHF. The CDR3 DNA sequence: TGTGCCAGCAGTTTAGGGGGGGCAGGACAGCCCCAGCATTTT. The chain is built from TRBV28 and TRBJ1-5; TRBD1 might be the D (6 bases). CDR3 size: 14 residues. The V end was cut by 2 bases, the J end by 7 bases, with 12 bases between. CDR1 is MDHEN and CDR2 is SYDVKM in the germline V gene.